This note documents a single T cell receptor (beta chain) sequence. The assay was immunoSEQ multiplex PCR, and TCRdb's table has in-frame clones only and misses some. The table shows 160,000 or so clones, with roughly nine tenths occurring only once. This sample is drawn from a study of T cell responses to AZD1222 COVID-19 vaccine. V dropped 0 bases and J dropped 4; count of bases not matched to a gene: 5. CDR3 size: 15 residues. Germline CDR1 reads SGHTS; CDR2 reads YDEGEE. The sample in question was peripheral blood, obtained 28 days after the second AZD1222 dose. The rearrangement links TRBV5-8 to TRBJ1-2; 8 bases agree with TRBD1. This sequence originates from an adult who received the AZD1222 COVID-19 vaccine. This CDR3 is CASSLATTGAYGYTF. For the CDR3, the DNA is TGTGCCAGCAGCTTGGCGACGACAGGGGCCTATGGCTACACCTTC.